The rows below give T cell receptor beta chains drawn from one sample of a study of cytomegalovirus exposure and HLA in healthy donors. The table came from immunoSEQ multiplex PCR; TCRdb's copy has only in-frame clones and leaves some out. The sample is made up of under 200,000 clones, and the top ten hold approximately 6.9% of it. Sequencing used PBMCs. These receptors came from a young man in good health and CMV-seronegative. Both conserved end residues are part of each CDR3. D genes are given only for firm matches.

>-|TRBJ1-4|TRBV28
CATLVPEKLFF
TGTGCCACCCTCGTCCCGGAAAAACTGTTTTTT
>-|TRBJ1-5|TRBV19
CASSIGTRGRNQPQHF
TGTGCCAGTAGTATAGGAACGCGGGGTCGCAATCAGCCCCAGCATTTT
>-|TRBJ1-1|TRBV28
CASMTPRYTEAFF
TGTGCCAGCATGACTCCCCGGTACACTGAAGCTTTCTTT
>TRBD2|TRBJ2-1|TRBV5-1
CASSKGTTLYNEQFF
TGCGCCAGCAGCAAGGGGACTACTTTATACAATGAGCAGTTCTTC
>TRBD2|TRBJ2-1|TRBV19
CASSVELADSYNEQFF
TGTGCCAGTAGTGTCGAACTAGCGGACTCCTACAATGAGCAGTTCTTC
>TRBD1|TRBJ1-2|TRBV5-6
CASSVDRVGGYTF
TGTGCCAGCAGCGTGGACAGGGTAGGAGGCTACACCTTC
>TRBD2|TRBJ2-3|TRBV6-5
CASSYGRGDTDTQYF
TGTGCCAGCAGTTACGGGCGGGGGGACACAGATACGCAGTATTTT
>TRBD1|TRBJ2-7|TRBV7-2
CASSLARDSLYEQYF
TGTGCCAGCAGCTTAGCCCGGGACAGCCTCTACGAGCAGTACTTC
>-|TRBJ1-1|TRBV6-1
CASSERNTEAFF
TGTGCCAGCAGTGAGCGTAACACTGAAGCTTTCTTT
>TRBD2|TRBJ2-1|TRBV5-5
CASSRRHLAGYNEQFF
TGTGCCAGCAGCCGGAGGCACCTAGCGGGGTACAATGAGCAGTTCTTC
>TRBD1|TRBJ1-4|TRBV28
CASSLNARQGQTNEKLFF
TGTGCCAGCAGTTTAAACGCCCGACAGGGTCAAACTAATGAAAAACTGTTTTTT
>-|TRBJ2-5|TRBV6-5
CASSSPEGRRTETQYF
TGTGCCAGCAGTTCCCCTGAGGGGAGGAGAACAGAGACCCAGTACTTC
>-|TRBJ1-2|TRBV11-2
CASSLSAVNDYGYTF
TGTGCCAGCAGCTTATCGGCGGTGAACGACTATGGCTACACCTTC
>TRBD1|TRBJ2-1|TRBV18
CASWRGTGGANWQGSYNEQFF
TGTGCCAGTTGGCGGGGGACAGGGGGCGCGAATTGGCAGGGAAGCTACAATGAGCAGTTCTTC
>-|TRBJ2-3|TRBV27
CASSLEGSSTDTQYF
TGTGCCAGCAGCTTAGAGGGCAGTAGCACAGATACGCAGTATTTT
>TRBD2|TRBJ2-5|TRBV7-2
CASSRGLAGRETQYF
TGTGCCAGCAGCAGAGGACTAGCGGGGAGAGAGACCCAGTACTTC
>TRBD2|TRBJ2-3|TRBV7-9
CASSTPPGSSGISDTQYF
TGTGCCAGCAGCACACCTCCCGGGTCTAGCGGGATTTCAGATACGCAGTATTTT